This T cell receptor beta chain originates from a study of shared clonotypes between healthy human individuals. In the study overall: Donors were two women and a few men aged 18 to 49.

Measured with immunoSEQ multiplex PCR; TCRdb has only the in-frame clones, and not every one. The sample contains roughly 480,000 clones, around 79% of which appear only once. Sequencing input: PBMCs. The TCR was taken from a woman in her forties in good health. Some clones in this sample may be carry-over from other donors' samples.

Written as DNA, the CDR3 is TGTGCCAGCAGCTTAGAACAGGGGGCCTACGAGCAGTACTTC. Translated: CASSLEQGAYEQYF. The rearrangement links TRBV11-3 to TRBJ2-7, with 8 bases matching TRBD1. The CDR3 contains 14 residues. Trimming at V came to 0 bases and at J to 2 bases, leaving 0 bases not matched to a gene. Germline lookup yields CDR1 SGHNT and CDR2 YENEEA.